This section outlines one TCR beta chain sequence together with its context. The antigen this receptor binds is unknown. No base quality values were provided; no much bigger clone lies one nucleotide off. One collaborating source in Seattle enrolled patients during active infection and followed them longitudinally through the course of disease. The collaborating institutions used their own protocols to collect whole blood in K2EDTA tubes. For TCRbeta analysis, collaborators shipped samples in one of three forms: frozen whole blood, isolated PBMCs, or DNA extracted from either of those sample types. This sample is drawn from a study of blood T cell repertoires in COVID-19 (dated by TCRdb to 2020 to 2022). About the investigation overall: Samples covering the acute and convalescent phases of COVID-19 were provided by collaborators in the United States, Italy and Spain. A freely available public database, intended as a resource for researchers studying the immune response to SARS-CoV-2, is where the repertoires were released. The dataset comprised deeply sampled blood TCRbeta repertoires from subjects exposed to, actively infected with, or recovered from COVID-19. Samples were obtained from the ongoing ImmuneRACE study (first 160 participants) and from some 1,200 subjects provided by 6 global collaborators. The material from the prospective study consisted of cDNA or gDNA derived from T cells, B-cell-depleted T cells, or PBMCs. Where HLA class I and class II types were available, the types were taken from metadata supplied by the sample provider, not from assay-based typing. A de-identified subject ID, COVID-19 status, age in years and sex were almost always included in the sample metadata.

TCRbeta CDR3 regions were amplified from genomic DNA by means of the immunoSEQ Assay, a bias-controlled multiplex PCR. Per the source publication's procedure: The number of nucleated cells in each sample was estimated from the amplification of reference gene primers within the assay. To quantify the absolute abundance of each unique TCRbeta CDR3 rearrangement, sequence reads were collapsed and filtered. For each sample, productive Simpson clonality was calculated as the square root of Simpson's diversity index across productive rearrangements. The clones in this table, taken by TCRdb from immuneACCESS, are in-frame only. Not every clone is retained; where verified, under half of the shortfall comes from an unresolved V gene, and the cause of the rest is unknown. Clone size and the V and J calls come from that table; the DNA yielded D and trimming. The sample profile shows roughly 570,000 clones; 85% to 90% of them were found once. 7.5% to 9.5% of the sample lies in the top ten.

The CDR3 has 13 amino acids, counting the end cysteine and phenylalanine. Only CDR3 DNA remains: 39 bases, in frame from the first base. According to the germline V gene, CDR1 reads SQVTM and CDR2 reads ANQGSEA. The V end loses 6 bases and the J end loses 8 bases, and a stretch of 19 bases separates them. Overall study outcomes, separate from this receptor: The amount of clinical and demographic metadata varied by source and participant and was provided uncurated.

Here the chain combines TRBV29-1 and TRBJ1-2; the D gene identity is not certain. The material sequenced was peripheral blood. This TCR derives from a woman aged 45-59 years with COVID-19, enrolled during active disease. The DNA sequence is TGCAGCGTCTCGAAGGAGGATTGGAGCGGCTACACCTTC. The resulting protein is CSVSKEDWSGYTF.